These 30 T cell receptor beta chains share one sample of origin, sequenced in a study of CD8 T cells in ankylosing spondylitis. From the 5' RACE reads, TCRdb called clonotypes with MiXCR, one entry per CDR3 protein. The table shows more than 300,000 distinct CDR3 sequences, with under 14% occurring only once. Sequencing input: blood, either unsorted or a sorted T cell fraction (not recorded which). The receptors come from a female donor with ankylosing spondylitis or in good health (not recorded which).

This clonotype was seen repeatedly, ten times or more. The chain employs TRBV20-1 and TRBJ2-5; no firm D call. This CDR3 has 14 residues. Germline V lookup: CDR1 DFQATT, CDR2 SNEGSKA (reference sequence). The ends were cut back, 1 base at V and 3 bases at J, with 12 bases in the middle. The CDR3 is CSARGWVEEETQYF. CDR3 in DNA: TGCAGTGCTAGAGGTTGGGTTGAGGAAGAGACCCAGTACTTC.

The chain employs TRBV3-1 and TRBJ1-6; D not certain. V was pared by 8 bases and J by 14 bases, with 13 bases between. The CDR3 spans 11 residues. Germline V CDR1 and CDR2: LGHDT, YNNKEL (reference sequence). DNA for the CDR3: TGTGCCAGCCCCTATGGTGTGTCCCTCCACTTT. Its protein is CASPYGVSLHF. Full variable domain (rest looked up from reference TRBV3-1 and TRBJ1-6): DTAVSQTPKYLVTQMGNDKSIKCEQNLGHDTMYWYKQDSKKFLKIMFSYNNKELIINETVPNRFSPKSPDKAHLNLHINSLELGDSAVYFCASPYGVSLHFGNGTRLTVT.

This clonotype was detected a few times. The V call is TRBV12-3 or TRBV12-4, the J call TRBJ1-6, with D perhaps matching TRBD1 (6 bases). Trimming shortened V by 5 bases and J by 7 bases, and 12 bases separated the two germline ends. This CDR3 spans 14 amino acids. DNA of the CDR3: TGTGCCAGCAGTAAACAGCAGGGGAATTCACCCCTCCACTTT. This sequence encodes CASSKQQGNSPLHF.

The chain combines TRBV25-1 with TRBJ2-1, with 10 bases that match TRBD1. With 7 bases clipped from V and 2 bases from J, the junction kept 2 bases outside the gene matches. The germline gives CDR1 MGHDK, CDR2 SYGVNS. CDR3 length: 14 amino acids. The CDR3 here is CASIGQGAYNEQFF. Here the CDR3 DNA reads TGTGCCAGCATAGGACAGGGGGCCTACAATGAGCAGTTCTTC. Filled out from reference TRBV25-1 and TRBJ2-1, the complete variable domain reads EADIYQTPRYLVIGTGKKITLECSQTMGHDKMYWYQQDPGMELHLIHYSYGVNSTEKGDLSSESTVSRIRTEHFPLTLESARPSHTSQYLCASIGQGAYNEQFFGPGTRLTVL.

This CDR3 reads CASSLGGAGTEAFF. In nucleotides, the CDR3 is TGTGCCAGCAGCTTAGGGGGGGCCGGCACTGAAGCTTTCTTT. This chain uses TRBV7-9 with TRBJ1-1, with D perhaps matching TRBD1 (6 bases). CDR1 and CDR2 from the germline V gene are SEHNR and FQNEAQ (reference sequence). This CDR3 contains 14 residues. V dropped 1 base and J dropped 4 bases, with 10 bases sitting between them. Full variable domain (missing parts from reference TRBV7-9 and TRBJ1-1): DTGVSQNPRHKITKRGQNVTFRCDPISEHNRLYWYRQTLGQGPEFLTYFQNEAQLEKSRLLSDRFSAERPKGSFSTLEIQRTEQGDSAMYLCASSLGGAGTEAFFGQGTRLTVV.

V usage is TRBV27 and J usage is TRBJ1-4; 11 nucleotides match TRBD1. In germline, CDR1 is MNHEY, CDR2 SMNVEV (reference sequence). This CDR3 spans 16 amino acids. V lost 6 bases to trimming and J lost 7 bases; unmatched junction nucleotides: 10. The CDR3 DNA follows: TGTGCCAGCAGGCAGATCCGGACAGGGGGCCCTGAAAAACTGTTTTTT. It translates to CASRQIRTGGPEKLFF.

V usage is TRBV18 and J usage is TRBJ1-6; tentative D call: TRBD1 (5 bases). Germline CDR1 KGHSH, CDR2 LQKENI. V was cut by 2 bases and J by 8 bases, with 10 bases left in between. The CDR3 loop spans 14 amino acids. The CDR3 nucleotides are TGTGCCAGCTCACCAGAAGGGGACGATTCACCCCTCCACTTT. This translates into CASSPEGDDSPLHF.

This clonotype came up many times. This chain links TRBV10-3 with TRBJ1-5; the D is unclear. Germline-derived CDR1 and CDR2 are ENHRY and SYGVKD. This CDR3 region has 14 residues. V was shortened by 2 bases and J by 3 bases, with 8 bases between the two germline ends. The CDR3 spells CAISEGPTNQPQHF. In DNA, the CDR3 is TGTGCCATCAGTGAGGGGCCCACCAATCAGCCCCAGCATTTT.

This sequence joins TRBV20-1 and TRBJ2-7, with D uncertain. The CDR3 has 13 amino acids. V was trimmed by 3 bases and J by 5 bases, leaving 14 bases between them. The germline CDR1 and CDR2 sequences are DFQATT and SNEGSKA (reference sequence). The CDR3 DNA follows: TGCAGTGCTAGTCTCGGGCCTCGTGACGAGCAGTACTTC. It encodes CSASLGPRDEQYF.

The chain joins TRBV6-2 or TRBV6-3 to TRBJ1-2, with 9 nucleotides matching TRBD1. The CDR3 sequence is 16 residues long. Germline CDR1 and CDR2: MNHEY and SVGEGT. J lost 2 bases, V lost 4 bases, and 8 bases had no gene match. The CDR3 reads CASSSLHGTGNYGYTF. The CDR3 DNA is TGTGCCAGCAGTTCTCTGCACGGGACAGGGAACTATGGCTACACCTTC.

This clonotype occurred many times. The chain recombines TRBV2 with TRBJ2-1; no reliable D call. Trimming took 7 bases from V and 6 from J, leaving 7 bases between them. The CDR3 has 11 residues. Germline lookup yields CDR1 SNHLY and CDR2 FYNNEI. Here the CDR3 reads CASMEINEQFF. DNA for the CDR3: TGTGCCAGCATGGAGATCAATGAGCAGTTCTTC.

The table lists this clonotype with many counts. The rearrangement links TRBV20-1 to TRBJ2-7; tentatively, D is TRBD2 (6 bases). Germline CDR1 is DFQATT and CDR2 is SNEGSKA (reference sequence). The germline V and J ends were trimmed by 2 bases and 1 base, with 15 bases remaining between them. The CDR3 totals 15 residues. The chain's CDR3 is CSARTVTSFSYEQYF. The CDR3 nucleotides are TGCAGTGCTAGAACTGTTACTAGCTTTTCCTACGAGCAGTACTTC.

This clonotype has at least ten counts. This rearrangement joins TRBV5-4 to TRBJ1-3; D gene uncertain. CDR1 and CDR2 (germline): SGHNT, YYREEE (reference sequence). The CDR3 spans 18 residues. Trimming removed 1 base at V and 0 bases at J, with 17 bases between. The CDR3 loop is CASSLPLLRESSGNTIYF. CDR3 bases: TGTGCCAGCAGCTTGCCACTTCTAAGAGAGAGCTCTGGAAACACCATATATTTT.

This clonotype was picked up many times. This chain uses TRBV20-1 with TRBJ1-2, with 10 positions matching TRBD1. The germline CDR1 and CDR2 sequences are DFQATT and SNEGSKA (reference sequence). J gave up 8 bases and V 5 bases, and 8 bases lay outside the gene matches. The CDR3 is 13 amino acids. The CDR3 loop reads CSAPRTGGGGYTF. CDR3 bases: TGCAGTGCTCCGCGGACAGGGGGGGGAGGCTACACCTTC.

This clonotype was seen at least ten times. The chain links TRBV20-1 to TRBJ2-3; 12 nucleotides line up with TRBD1. The junction had 8 bases not matched to a gene; V was cut back by 7 bases and J by 6 bases. The CDR3 is 14 residues long. From germline, CDR1 is DFQATT and CDR2 SNEGSKA (reference sequence). The CDR3 sequence is CSGLGQGARDTQYF. The CDR3 coding sequence is TGCAGTGGGTTGGGACAGGGGGCCCGCGATACGCAGTATTTT.

The chain recombines TRBV20-1 with TRBJ2-1; possibly TRBD1 for D (5 bases). Per germline, CDR1 DFQATT and CDR2 SNEGSKA (reference sequence). This CDR3 has 15 residues. The CDR3 is CGAPRGGPSYNEQFF. The CDR3, as DNA: TGCGGGGCCCCTAGAGGCGGTCCGTCCTACAATGAGCAGTTCTTC.

The sample holds many counts of this clonotype. The rearrangement joins TRBV7-2 to TRBJ2-3; tentatively, D is TRBD2 (5 bases). V lost 6 bases, J lost 2 bases, and 12 bases lay in between. The CDR3 extends over 14 amino acids. From germline, CDR1 is SGHTA and CDR2 FQGNSA. Here the CDR3 DNA reads TGTGCCAGCAGGCGGGCGGGTACCACAGATACGCAGTATTTT. Protein sequence: CASRRAGTTDTQYF.

This clonotype was recorded many times. The DNA for the CDR3 is TGTGCCAGCAGAAGAGCGGGGTTCGGGGTGGAGACCCAGTACTTC. Residues: CASRRAGFGVETQYF. The chain recombines TRBV7-8 with TRBJ2-5; TRBD2 matches 7 bases. V shed 6 bases, J shed 5 bases, and the junction held 12 bases outside the gene matches. CDR3 length: 15 residues. From germline, CDR1 is SGHVS and CDR2 FQNEAQ.

This clonotype was seen a handful of times. The chain carries TRBV20-1 and TRBJ2-7; TRBD2 matches at 7 bases. The J segment lost 0 bases and the V segment lost 8 bases, leaving 10 bases of the junction unmatched. This CDR3 has 14 residues. Germline V gene sequence: CDR1 DFQATT, CDR2 SNEGSKA (reference sequence). This chain's CDR3 is CSTNLAASSYEQYF. In DNA form, the CDR3 reads TGCAGTACAAACCTAGCGGCAAGCTCCTACGAGCAGTACTTC.

This clonotype appeared many times. The V and J genes are TRBV12-3 or TRBV12-4 and TRBJ2-5; 13 bases align to TRBD2. Trimming removed 2 bases from V and 10 bases from J; junction bases left unmatched: 16. The CDR3 runs to 18 residues. Here the CDR3 DNA reads TGTGCCAGCAGTTTACGGGCCAGCCCGGGACTAGCGGGACCTTTCCAGTACTTC. This sequence encodes CASSLRASPGLAGPFQYF.

At least ten counts were recorded for this clonotype. The V and J genes are TRBV25-1 and TRBJ2-3; D not certain. V was clipped by 6 bases and J by 5 bases, with 9 bases between them. Germline lookup yields CDR1 MGHDK and CDR2 SYGVNS. This CDR3 region has 12 residues. Here the CDR3 DNA reads TGTGCCAGCAGCCCCCAACTAGATACGCAGTATTTT. This translates into CASSPQLDTQYF. Variable domain in full (rest from reference TRBV25-1 and TRBJ2-3): EADIYQTPRYLVIGTGKKITLECSQTMGHDKMYWYQQDPGMELHLIHYSYGVNSTEKGDLSSESTVSRIRTEHFPLTLESARPSHTSQYLCASSPQLDTQYFGPGTRLTVL.

In this sample, this clonotype turned up many times. This rearrangement joins TRBV6-1 to TRBJ2-3, with D possibly matching TRBD1 (5 bases). The V and J ends lost 8 bases and 4 bases respectively, with 16 bases between them. The V gene's germline CDR1 is MNHNS and CDR2 SASEGT. This CDR3 is built from 14 residues. CDR3 residues: CASPSAQGPDTQYF. The CDR3 DNA sequence: TGTGCCAGCCCCTCGGCCCAGGGCCCAGATACGCAGTATTTT.

This clonotype was found many times. Compared with germline, one end of the junction differs, possibly owing to a read error. The chain couples TRBV12-3 or TRBV12-4 to TRBJ2-1, with 9 bases that match TRBD2. CDR3 length equals 14 residues. The CDR3 sequence is CASSIAGEFNEQFF. CDR3 bases: TGTGCCAGCAGTATAGCGGGAGAATTCAATGAGCAGTTCTTC.

This clonotype has a count of ten or more. This chain links TRBV20-1 with TRBJ1-4; D gene unclear. This CDR3 is 16 amino acids long. CDR1 DFQATT and CDR2 SNEGSKA come from the germline V gene (reference sequence). The V end was cut by 4 bases, the J end by 0 bases, with 15 bases between. Here the CDR3 DNA reads TGCAGTGCTAAGACTTGGACGGTTGCAACTAATGAAAAACTGTTTTTT. Protein sequence: CSAKTWTVATNEKLFF.

This clonotype was observed a few times. The genes are TRBV5-5 and TRBJ1-1; 7 bases are a match to TRBD1. V was pared by 5 bases and J by 0 bases, with 16 bases of the junction left unmatched. There are 18 residues in the CDR3. Per the germline V gene, CDR1 is SGHKS and CDR2 is YYEKEE (reference sequence). DNA of the CDR3: TGTGCCAGCAGGATACAGGGGCGGTACGGGAGTATGAACACTGAAGCTTTCTTT. Translated, it gives CASRIQGRYGSMNTEAFF.

There are a few counts of this clonotype. This chain uses TRBV28 with TRBJ2-7; 7 bases are a match to TRBD2. The CDR3 runs to 13 residues. The ends lost 6 bases at V and 2 bases at J; junction bases unmatched: 4. CDR1 is MDHEN and CDR2 is SYDVKM in the germline V gene. The CDR3 spells CASSGTKAYEQYF. DNA of the CDR3: TGTGCCAGCAGCGGGACTAAAGCCTACGAGCAGTACTTC.

This clonotype was counted ten times or more. This chain links TRBV7-9 with TRBJ2-1, with D unresolved. V lost 5 bases to trimming and J lost 5 bases, with 13 bases between them. CDR1 is SEHNR, CDR2 FQNEAQ, per germline (reference sequence). The CDR3 has 14 amino acids. CDR3 residues: CASSRSTADNEQFF. CDR3 nucleotide sequence: TGTGCCAGCAGCCGCTCGACCGCTGACAATGAGCAGTTCTTC.

This clonotype appeared many times. V is TRBV7-9 and J is TRBJ2-7; no clear D. The CDR3 consists of 14 residues. Germline CDR1 SEHNR, CDR2 FQNEAQ (reference sequence). The ends were cut back, 5 bases at V and 5 bases at J, with 16 bases in the middle. CDR3 loop: CASSPAEYWDEQYF. The CDR3 DNA reads as TGTGCCAGCAGCCCTGCCGAGTATTGGGACGAGCAGTACTTC. The whole variable domain, filled in from reference TRBV7-9 and TRBJ2-7, reads DTGVSQNPRHKITKRGQNVTFRCDPISEHNRLYWYRQTLGQGPEFLTYFQNEAQLEKSRLLSDRFSAERPKGSFSTLEIQRTEQGDSAMYLCASSPAEYWDEQYFGPGTRLTVT.

This clonotype has at least ten counts. The gene calls are TRBV20-1 and TRBJ1-1; D may be TRBD1 (5 bases). V lost 3 bases and J 0 bases, leaving 14 bases between the germline ends. CDR1 is DFQATT, CDR2 SNEGSKA, per germline (reference sequence). The CDR3 spans 15 residues. The CDR3 DNA is TGCAGTGCTAGTCCGCAGGGCGTTATGAACACTGAAGCTTTCTTT. The encoded protein is CSASPQGVMNTEAFF.

This clonotype has a count of ten or more. The chain uses TRBV15 and TRBJ1-5; the D gene is possibly TRBD1 (5 bases). The CDR3 sequence is 14 residues long. The germline CDR1 and CDR2 sequences are LNHNV and YYDKDF (reference sequence). The V and J ends lost 9 bases and 3 bases respectively, with 15 bases between them. CDR3 region: CATRDGSFNQPQHF. CDR3 bases: TGTGCCACGCGGGACGGGAGCTTCAATCAGCCCCAGCATTTT.